The clone carrying this T cell receptor beta chain was seen ten or more times. What it recognizes is unknown. V lost 1 base, J lost 0 bases, and 8 bases lay in between. There are 15 residues in the CDR3. The germline gives CDR1 SGHKS, CDR2 YYEKEE (reference sequence). Using unique molecular identifiers, the investigators prepared the TCRbeta library. TCRdb reanalysed the PCR reads using MiXCR and keeps one entry per CDR3 protein. The sample shows a few hundred thousand distinct CDR3 sequences, around a tenth of them seen only once. The sample originates from a study of T-cell reconstitution after alpha-beta-depleted transplantation in children. Regarding the study as a whole: There were reportedly several hundred expanded graft clones from which alpha-beta T cells came about two months after transplant. From newly produced T cells came most of the T-cell counts and diversity one year after transplant.

V and J are TRBV5-5 and TRBJ2-1, with D hard to call. This sequence originates from a male patient between 2 and 15 years old who had a stem cell transplant for chronic granulomatous disease, so the T cells may come from the graft donor. The material was peripheral blood, obtained 180 days after TCRalphabeta/CD19-depleted stem cell transplant. CDR3 in amino acids: CASSLIRSSYNEQFF. The CDR3, as DNA: TGTGCCAGCAGCTTGATCCGGAGCTCCTACAATGAGCAGTTCTTC.